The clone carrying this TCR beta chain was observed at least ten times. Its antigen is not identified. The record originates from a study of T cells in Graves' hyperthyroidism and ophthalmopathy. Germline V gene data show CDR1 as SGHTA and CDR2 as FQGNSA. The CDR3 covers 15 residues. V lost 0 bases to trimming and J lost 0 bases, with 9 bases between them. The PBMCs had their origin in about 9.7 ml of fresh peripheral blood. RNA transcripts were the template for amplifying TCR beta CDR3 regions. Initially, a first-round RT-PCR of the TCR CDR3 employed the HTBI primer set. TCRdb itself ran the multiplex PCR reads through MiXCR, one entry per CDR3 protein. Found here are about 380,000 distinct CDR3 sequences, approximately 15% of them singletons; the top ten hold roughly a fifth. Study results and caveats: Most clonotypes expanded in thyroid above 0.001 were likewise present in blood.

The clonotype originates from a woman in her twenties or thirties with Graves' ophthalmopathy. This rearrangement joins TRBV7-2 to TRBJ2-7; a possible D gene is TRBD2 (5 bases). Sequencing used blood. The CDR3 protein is CASSLALGSSYEQYF. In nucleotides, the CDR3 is TGTGCCAGCAGCTTAGCGTTAGGGAGCTCCTACGAGCAGTACTTC.